Listed here is a single T cell receptor (beta chain). Its matching antigen is unknown. The data derive from a study of shared clonotypes between healthy human individuals. Turning to the study itself: CD4 naive and memory got three plates each, CD8 naive two, CD8 memory one. Regarding the study as a whole: Sharing across a few donors was seen in 4% to 5.5% of naive CD4 clonotypes.

After removal of 4 bases from V and 0 bases from J, the junction contained 9 bases not matched to a gene. CDR3 length equals 17 residues. CDR1 SEHNR and CDR2 FQNEAQ come from the germline V gene (reference sequence). The table came from immunoSEQ multiplex PCR; TCRdb's copy has only in-frame clones and leaves some out. The sample lists some 2.1 million clones, about 93% seen once, with roughly 1.7% in the top ten. Naive CD8 populations comprised CD45RO-negative cells positively selected for CCR7, excluding terminally differentiated effector memory CD45RA+ cells. All donors were healthy HIV-negative adults lacking recent acute infections or vaccinations.

J is TRBJ2-7 and V is TRBV7-9; 10 bases match TRBD1. Sequencing was done on a sample of naive CD8+ T cells from PBMCs. This TCR came from a man between 18 and 29 years old in good health. Some clones in this sample may be carry-over from other donors' samples. CDR3 DNA sequence: TGTGCCAGCAGCTCAATTCCGGGACAGGGGAGCTCCTACGAGCAGTACTTC. This gives the protein CASSSIPGQGSSYEQYF.